This is a list of T cell receptor beta chains from one sample in a study of T cell responses to AZD1222 COVID-19 vaccine. Repertoires were generated with immunoSEQ multiplex PCR, while TCRdb's copy carries only in-frame clones and drops some. Counted here are just under 75,000 clones, around three quarters occurring once; the ten biggest clones make up roughly 50%. The input for sequencing was peripheral blood, taken 28 days after the second AZD1222 dose. The receptor set was obtained from an adult who received the AZD1222 COVID-19 vaccine. Each CDR3 is given without its conserved first and last residue. Fields, in order: J gene, V gene, clone size, CDR3 length, CDR3 protein. Where a row states a size, it is once, few, many or the class of an expanded clone; other rows omit it.

TRBJ2-2 TRBV6-5 - 14 ASSYSIVAGTGELF
TRBJ2-3 TRBV6-5 - 11 ASSRRPTDTQY
TRBJ1-1 TRBV4-3 - 13 ASSQEDQGGTEAF
TRBJ2-1 TRBV11-2 few 10 ASSLGAGEQF
TRBJ2-2 TRBV28 - 10 ASQVQTGELF
TRBJ1-6 TRBV5-5 - 13 ASSWLTEGNSPLH
TRBJ1-2 TRBV4-1 - 13 ASSPWGGTDYGYT
TRBJ2-3 TRBV13 - 16 ASSLGALAGIGTDTQY
TRBJ1-2 TRBV7-3 - 12 ASSATGGDYGYT
TRBJ1-5 TRBV6-1 - 14 ASSEAQPTGNQPQH
TRBJ2-1 TRBV5-1 - 14 ASSLIESGRGNEQF
TRBJ2-3 TRBV5-1 - 11 ASRDVQGYTQY
TRBJ1-1 TRBV28 - 11 ASSLGGNTEAF
TRBJ2-7 TRBV13 - 10 ASSSRLGEQY
TRBJ1-5 TRBV3-1/TRBV3-2 - 11 ASSQGLGQPQH
TRBJ2-5 TRBV30 - 12 AWSVGGYGETQY
TRBJ2-7 TRBV5-5 - 13 ASSGMRTGYSEQY
TRBJ2-3 TRBV28 - 15 ASRALGLAGGTDTQY
TRBJ1-5 TRBV28 - 10 ASTRSNQPQH
TRBJ1-3 TRBV18 - 15 ASSPPQDRASGNTIY
TRBJ2-5 TRBV28 - 11 ASSLLDAQTQY
TRBJ1-4 TRBV7-9 few 12 ASRPGTGPEKLF
TRBJ2-1 TRBV9 - 13 ASSPQGFSYNEQF
TRBJ2-7 TRBV5-1 - 12 ATRTGTRDYEQY
TRBJ2-5 TRBV3-1/TRBV3-2 - 14 ASSPRGTAARETQY
TRBJ2-3 TRBV7-2 - 13 ASSSAETGTDTQY
TRBJ1-3 TRBV2 few 12 ASGRTSSGNTIY
TRBJ2-1 TRBV6-5 - 13 ASSYLGQGLDEQF
TRBJ2-1 TRBV5-5 - 16 ASSLANGRLAGGNEQF
TRBJ2-1 TRBV28 few 11 ASSLGPVNEQF
TRBJ2-3 TRBV7-2 - 12 ASSFLAGGNTQY
TRBJ1-5 TRBV30 - 11 AWSKGGIQPQH
TRBJ1-1 TRBV23-1 - 13 ASDNRGFAFTEAF
TRBJ1-5 TRBV2 - 15 ASSPEGAGIWNQPQH
TRBJ2-3 TRBV18 - 13 ASSLSEVSTDTQY
TRBJ2-1 TRBV7-3 - 13 ASSRYQGINNEQF
TRBJ2-3 TRBV7-3 - 12 ASSLNSGTDTQY
TRBJ2-5 TRBV27 many 11 ASSTGLRGTQY
TRBJ2-5 TRBV5-1 - 12 ASSLSGGLETQY
TRBJ2-1 TRBV5-1 - 13 ASSLEEGSYNEQF
TRBJ2-7 TRBV18 - 13 ASSPGQGGSYEQY
TRBJ2-3 TRBV12-3/TRBV12-4 - 11 ASSLAQADTQY
TRBJ2-7 TRBV20-1 - 13 SASLSGASSYEQY
TRBJ2-3 TRBV28 - 16 ASGLGQGEKTGRYTQY
TRBJ1-2 TRBV7-2 once 11 ASSLDGDYGYT
TRBJ2-6 TRBV28 - 13 ASSIGGSGANVLT
TRBJ1-1 TRBV18 - 13 ASSTNGGLDTEAF
TRBJ2-1 TRBV6-5 - 12 ASSVGTSVYEQF
TRBJ2-5 TRBV2 - 13 ASSGGTERQETQY
TRBJ2-1 TRBV5-1 - 13 ASSIQGMAQVEQF
TRBJ2-3 TRBV28 - 14 ASSLRRGDFTDTQY
TRBJ2-7 TRBV11-3 - 12 ASSLDGGNYEQY
TRBJ2-2 TRBV7-3 - 14 ASRPGTSANTGELF
TRBJ2-3 TRBV15 - 13 ATSRANMGADTQY
TRBJ1-3 TRBV28 - 13 ASRPSTGVRNTIY
TRBJ2-2 TRBV27 - 16 ASGEGEVGDPNTGELF
TRBJ2-7 TRBV6-5 - 13 ASLTLTGVVYEQY